What follows are 19 T cell receptor beta chains derived from one specimen sequenced in a study of T cell repertoires in cytomegalovirus infection. TCRdb fed the reads into MiXCR, producing one record per CDR3 protein. The table lists about 130,000 distinct CDR3 sequences, 7.5% to 9% of them singletons. Sample: PBMCs. All receptors derive from a human donor in good health (CMV status not recorded). Some clones in this sample may be carry-over from other donors' samples.

In the case of this clonotype: Given a much more abundant clone one base away, this may be a read error. The gene calls are TRBV28 and TRBJ1-2; a weak D match, TRBD1 (5 bases). The germline V gene has CDR1 MDHEN and CDR2 SYDVKM. This CDR3 is built from 15 residues. Trimming left V 1 base short and J 0 bases short, with 9 bases between. DNA of the CDR3: TGTGCCAGCAGTTTATCCGTCAGGGCTAACTATGGCTACACCTTC. It yields the protein CASSLSVRANYGYTF.

In its sample, this clonotype was seen many times. The chain is built from TRBV7-2 and TRBJ2-1; D is unresolved. Germline V gene data show CDR1 as SGHTA and CDR2 as FQGNSA. The CDR3 consists of 16 residues. Trimming left V 5 bases short and J 0 bases short, with 14 bases between. CDR3 protein: CASSPRSVSSYNEQFF. Written as DNA, the CDR3 is TGTGCCAGCAGCCCCAGGAGCGTGAGCTCCTACAATGAGCAGTTCTTC. The variable domain in full, completed from reference TRBV7-2 and TRBJ2-1, reads GAGVSQSPSNKVTEKGKDVELRCDPISGHTALYWYRQSLGQGLEFLIYFQGNSAPDKSGLPSDRFSAERTGGSVSTLTIQRTQQEDSAVYLCASSPRSVSSYNEQFFGPGTRLTVL.

This clonotype was counted ten times or more. The rearrangement joins TRBV5-4 to TRBJ2-3, with TRBD2 matching over 12 bases. Germline CDR1 reads SGHNT; CDR2 reads YYREEE (reference sequence). This CDR3 has 16 residues. The J segment lost 5 bases and the V segment lost 4 bases, leaving 8 bases of the junction unmatched. The CDR3 sequence: CASSPRTSGAGDTQYF. The CDR3 nucleotides are TGTGCCAGCAGCCCTCGGACTAGCGGGGCGGGAGATACGCAGTATTTT.

This clonotype showed up many times. The V gene is TRBV12-3 or TRBV12-4, the J gene TRBJ2-3; 8 bases align to TRBD1. Trimming removed 8 bases from V and 5 bases from J; junction bases left unmatched: 9. This CDR3 comprises 14 residues. CDR3 in DNA: TGTGCCAGCGAACAGACAGGGACAGGAGATACGCAGTATTTT. Protein sequence: CASEQTGTGDTQYF.

The V gene is TRBV7-6, the J gene TRBJ2-3; D remains unclear. Germline CDR1 and CDR2: SGHVS and FNYEAQ. The CDR3 is 15 amino acids. Trimming took off 3 bases at V and 1 base at J, with 11 bases between the two ends. The CDR3 DNA sequence: TGTGCCAGCAGCTTTCTGGGCCTACGCACAGATACGCAGTATTTT. It encodes CASSFLGLRTDTQYF.

This clonotype was found a few times. The gene calls are TRBV5-6 and TRBJ2-5; TRBD1 matches 10 bases. Germline-derived CDR1 and CDR2 are SGHDT and YYEEEE. CDR3 length: 16 amino acids. The J segment lost 2 bases and the V segment lost 4 bases, leaving 8 bases of the junction unmatched. The CDR3 bases are TGTGCCAGCAGCGAAACCGGGACAGGGGCGCAAGAGACCCAGTACTTC. It specifies CASSETGTGAQETQYF.

This clonotype was recorded many times. The rearrangement links TRBV20-1 to TRBJ2-3; D is ambiguous. CDR3 length: 14 residues. Germline V gene lookup returns CDR1 DFQATT and CDR2 SNEGSKA (reference sequence). Trimming stripped 3 bases from V and 2 bases from J, with 12 bases between. CDR3 nucleotides: TGCAGTGCTAGTGGGCGCATCGACACAGATACGCAGTATTTT. It encodes CSASGRIDTDTQYF.

This clonotype was recorded many times. The chain recombines TRBV7-2 with TRBJ2-7; 7 bases fit TRBD1. Germline assignment: CDR1 SGHTA and CDR2 FQGNSA. The CDR3 contains 15 residues. V was pared by 6 bases and J by 3 bases, with 11 bases of the junction left unmatched. The CDR3 nucleotides read TGTGCCAGCAGGCGAGGTCCCGGGACAGACTACGAGCAGTACTTC. Translated, it gives CASRRGPGTDYEQYF.

This clonotype was observed many times. The chain couples TRBV7-2 to TRBJ2-5; D is perhaps TRBD2 (7 bases). This CDR3 has 15 amino acids. The germline CDR1 and CDR2 sequences are SGHTA and FQGNSA. With 6 bases removed from V and 1 base from J, the gap between germline ends came to 15 bases. CDR3 loop: CASRPRGGSQETQYF. Written as DNA, the CDR3 is TGTGCCAGCAGGCCAAGGGGGGGGAGCCAAGAGACCCAGTACTTC.

This clonotype was seen ten or more times. V gene TRBV5-4 combines with J gene TRBJ2-7; 7 bases map to TRBD1. The germline V gene has CDR1 SGHNT and CDR2 YYREEE (reference sequence). This CDR3 has 15 amino acids. V was pared by 4 bases and J by 2 bases, with 9 bases of the junction left unmatched. Here the CDR3 reads CASSDSDRNPYEQYF. The CDR3 DNA follows: TGTGCCAGCAGCGATTCGGACAGGAATCCCTACGAGCAGTACTTC.

The chain couples TRBV6-5 to TRBJ1-2; no definite D call. V lost 0 bases and J 0 bases, leaving 8 bases between the germline ends. The CDR3 is 15 residues long. The germline V gene has CDR1 MNHEY and CDR2 SVGAGI. The CDR3 sequence: CASSYSREANYGYTF. The CDR3 region has the DNA TGTGCCAGCAGTTACTCAAGGGAAGCTAACTATGGCTACACCTTC.

This clonotype was recorded many times. CDR3 loop: CASRFRETGNTIYF. CDR3 coding DNA: TGTGCCAGCCGTTTCAGGGAGACTGGAAACACCATATATTTT. The chain has TRBV13 and TRBJ1-3; a weak D match, TRBD1 (5 bases). Germline V gene lookup returns CDR1 PRHDT and CDR2 FYEKMQ (reference sequence). The CDR3 sequence is 14 residues long. V shed 8 bases and J shed 2 bases, with 13 bases lying between them.

The sample holds many counts of this clonotype. The chain couples TRBV12-3 or TRBV12-4 to TRBJ2-5; TRBD1 aligns across 8 bases. V shed 5 bases and J 1 base; nucleotides not matched to a gene: 3. The CDR3 runs 14 residues. The CDR3: CASSAGQGQETQYF. The CDR3 nucleotides read TGTGCCAGCAGTGCTGGACAGGGCCAAGAGACCCAGTACTTC.

This clonotype was seen many times. J is TRBJ2-3 and V is TRBV5-1, with 9 nucleotides matching TRBD1. The germline gives CDR1 SGHRS, CDR2 YFSETQ. V was clipped by 4 bases and J by 14 bases; unmatched bases: 8. The CDR3 is 12 amino acids. CDR3 protein: CASSAGQGMGYF. For the CDR3, the DNA is TGCGCCAGCAGCGCCGGACAGGGGATGGGGTATTTT.

DNA of the CDR3: TGTGCCAGCACCGACAGGGATTATGGCTACACCTTC. This sequence encodes CASTDRDYGYTF. The chain links TRBV6-2 or TRBV6-3 to TRBJ1-2, with 7 nucleotides matching TRBD1. The CDR3 sequence is 12 residues long. The V gene's germline CDR1 is MNHEY and CDR2 SVGEGT. The V gene end was trimmed by 7 bases and the J gene end by 5 bases; junction bases not matched to a gene: 4.

This clonotype was counted ten times or more. V and J are TRBV20-1 and TRBJ2-3; no reliable D call. The CDR3 spans 15 residues. Germline V gene data show CDR1 as DFQATT and CDR2 as SNEGSKA (reference sequence). Trimming took 6 bases from V and 0 from J, leaving 16 bases between them. CDR3 DNA: TGCAGTGCCCCGAAAAGGGTAACTAGCACAGATACGCAGTATTTT. The encoded protein is CSAPKRVTSTDTQYF.

This clonotype was seen at least ten times. The genes are TRBV7-2 and TRBJ1-5; 7 bases line up with TRBD1. The CDR3 is made up of 15 amino acids. Trimming took 0 bases from V and 3 from J; bases not matched to a gene: 2. Germline values: CDR1 SGHTA, CDR2 FQGNSA. The CDR3 DNA reads as TGTGCCAGCAGCTTAGCGGGGACAGACAATCAGCCCCAGCATTTT. Its translation: CASSLAGTDNQPQHF.

This clonotype was found many times. The J gene is TRBJ1-2, the V gene TRBV9; no firm D call. The CDR3 is 10 amino acids. Germline CDR1 and CDR2: SGDLS and YYNGEE. The germline V and J ends were trimmed by 2 bases and 8 bases, with 4 bases remaining between them. CDR3 region: CASSVEGYTF. In DNA, the CDR3 is TGTGCCAGCAGCGTCGAGGGCTACACCTTC.

V and J are TRBV20-1 and TRBJ2-3; 7 bases are shared with TRBD2. Germline trimming cut 5 bases from V and 2 bases from J; bases unmatched to any gene: 7. Germline V gene data show CDR1 as DFQATT and CDR2 as SNEGSKA (reference sequence). This CDR3 has 14 residues. The CDR3 sequence: CSAQVAGLTDTQYF. Written as DNA, the CDR3 is TGCAGTGCTCAGGTAGCGGGCCTCACAGATACGCAGTATTTT.